The T cell receptor (beta chain) described here comes from a study of T cells in localized non-small cell lung cancer. General study results and limits: T cell clonality was highest in uninvolved adjacent lung, above tumor. The study detected a median approximately 57 of the top 100 tumor clones in adjacent lung. Investigators sequenced only a single tumor region, leaving heterogeneity possible.

Sequencing was performed with immunoSEQ multiplex PCR; in TCRdb, only in-frame clones are kept and a portion is missing. The sample has around 78,000 clones; 88% are singletons. As concerns this clone: What it binds is unknown.

Trimming left V 5 bases short and J 0 bases short, with 8 bases between. The CDR3 consists of 13 residues. The germline gives CDR1 SGHTS, CDR2 YDEGEE. The sequence derives from a woman aged 35 to 70 with stage I squamous cell lung carcinoma. The gene calls are TRBV5-8 and TRBJ1-1; the D is unclear. The material was peripheral blood, obtained before any cancer treatment. The DNA for the CDR3 is TGTGCCAGCAGGTACGGGATGAACACTGAAGCTTTCTTT. The encoded protein is CASRYGMNTEAFF.